A single sample gave rise to the 31 T cell receptor beta chains below, sequenced in a study of blood T cells in healthy people across ages. PCR was performed a second time for roughly 6 to 12 cycles using a sample-barcoded 5' primer and a J-beta primer mix. TCRdb used MiXCR to reprocess the 5' RACE reads, holding one entry per CDR3 protein. The data show 600,000 to 900,000 distinct CDR3 sequences, with 25% to 30% seen just once and 3% held by the top ten. This sample was shared with a second study, whose subject was T cells of mothers and their children.

Sequenced input: blood. Receptor source: a boy younger than 18 in good health.

This clonotype occurred a few times. One junction end does not reproduce the germline sequence, and a read error may be involved. The chain is built from TRBV7-9 and TRBJ2-7; 7 nucleotides match TRBD1. This CDR3 has 15 residues. The germline CDR1 and CDR2 sequences are SEHNR and FQNEAQ (reference sequence). CDR3 coding DNA: TGTGTCAGCAGCAGTGCCGGGACAGACTCCTACGAGCAGTACTTC. This codes for CVSSSAGTDSYEQYF.

This rearrangement joins TRBV3-1 to TRBJ1-1; the D gene is possibly TRBD1 (5 bases). The V and J ends lost 1 base and 4 bases respectively, with 10 bases between them. The germline V gene encodes CDR1 LGHDT and CDR2 YNNKEL (reference sequence). The CDR3 sequence is 14 residues long. DNA of the CDR3: TGTGCCAGCAGCCAAGGCCGGGGGACCACTGAAGCTTTCTTT. It translates to CASSQGRGTTEAFF.

V gene TRBV4-1 combines with J gene TRBJ2-3, with 10 bases that match TRBD2. CDR3 length equals 19 residues. The germline gives CDR1 MGHRA, CDR2 YSYEKL. V was pared by 0 bases and J by 1 base, with 10 bases of the junction left unmatched. The CDR3 sequence is CASSQDARAGGPGTDTQYF. CDR3 bases: TGCGCCAGCAGCCAAGATGCGCGAGCGGGGGGGCCGGGCACAGATACGCAGTATTTT.

This clonotype came up a few times. V usage is TRBV11-2 and J usage is TRBJ1-3; no firm D call. The CDR3 sequence is 14 residues long. Germline V gene lookup returns CDR1 SGHAT and CDR2 FQNNGV. Trimming took 1 base from V and 2 from J, leaving 6 bases between them. CDR3 coding DNA: TGTGCCAGCAGCTTAGGGTCAGCTGGAAACACCATATATTTT. Translating gives CASSLGSAGNTIYF.

V is TRBV5-1 and J is TRBJ1-2; perhaps TRBD1 as D (5 bases). V shed 4 bases and J shed 0 bases, with 16 bases lying between them. The CDR3 sequence is 16 residues long. Germline V gene lookup returns CDR1 SGHRS and CDR2 YFSETQ. The DNA for the CDR3 is TGCGCCAGCAGCCCGGGGGGTACAATTCCTAACTATGGCTACACCTTC. Its protein product is CASSPGGTIPNYGYTF. The whole variable domain, filled in from reference TRBV5-1 and TRBJ1-2, reads KAGVTQTPRYLIKTRGQQVTLSCSPISGHRSVSWYQQTPGQGLQFLFEYFSETQRNKGNFPGRFSGRQFSNSRSEMNVSTLELGDSALYLCASSPGGTIPNYGYTFGSGTRLTVV.

There are a few counts of this clonotype. V gene TRBV20-1 combines with J gene TRBJ2-3; the match to TRBD2 covers 9 bases. The length of the CDR3 is 14 residues. The ends lost 6 bases at V and 5 bases at J; junction bases unmatched: 9. Germline V CDR1 and CDR2: DFQATT, SNEGSKA (reference sequence). The CDR3 region has the DNA TGCAGTGCCCCGAGAGGGCGGGGGGGAGATACGCAGTATTTT. It specifies CSAPRGRGGDTQYF.

V and J are TRBV9 and TRBJ2-1; D remains ambiguous. The CDR3 sequence is 15 residues long. Germline V gene lookup returns CDR1 SGDLS and CDR2 YYNGEE. V was clipped by 0 bases and J by 9 bases, with 16 bases between them. The CDR3 sequence: CASSVGLAGYGEQFF. The CDR3 nucleotides are TGTGCCAGCAGCGTAGGTCTCGCCGGGTACGGTGAGCAGTTCTTC.

This clonotype was detected a few times. The CDR3 DNA sequence: TGTGCCAGCAGTAGGGCAGGAGCCTCTGGGGCCAACGTCCTGACTTTC. Its protein product is CASSRAGASGANVLTF. The V and J genes are TRBV6-2 or TRBV6-3 and TRBJ2-6; D gene unclear. V lost 5 bases and J lost 0, with 11 bases in between. The CDR3 extends over 16 amino acids. The germline gives CDR1 MNHEY, CDR2 SVGEGT.

Ten or more counts support this clonotype. The rearrangement links TRBV5-1 to TRBJ1-1; D remains ambiguous. CDR3 length equals 13 residues. V lost 4 bases and J lost 2, with 9 bases in between. Germline V gene sequence: CDR1 SGHRS, CDR2 YFSETQ. CDR3 in DNA: TGCGCCAGCAGCCTGCCCGGAAACACTGAAGCTTTCTTT. As protein: CASSLPGNTEAFF.

This clonotype has only a few counts. The chain uses TRBV5-1 and TRBJ1-2; no clear D gene. V lost 5 bases to trimming and J lost 8 bases, with 22 bases between them. This CDR3 has 15 residues. Looked up from germline, CDR1 is SGHRS and CDR2 is YFSETQ. CDR3 protein: CASSSSGRIDGGYTF. CDR3 DNA sequence: TGCGCCAGCAGTTCCTCCGGGAGAATTGATGGCGGCTACACCTTC.

In this sample, this clonotype turned up a few times. CDR3 coding DNA: TGTGCCAGCTCGACCTACCTAGGGCGCCGCGGTGAGACCCAGTACTTC. Its translation is CASSTYLGRRGETQYF. The chain is built from TRBV27 and TRBJ2-5; no clear D. Germline values: CDR1 MNHEY, CDR2 SMNVEV (reference sequence). The CDR3 runs to 16 residues. Trimming shortened V by 8 bases and J by 5 bases, and 24 bases separated the two germline ends.

This chain links TRBV5-1 with TRBJ2-5; 7 bases match TRBD2. Per germline, CDR1 SGHRS and CDR2 YFSETQ. The V segment lost 6 bases and the J segment 1 base; nucleotides outside the gene matches: 9. The CDR3 contains 15 residues. The chain's CDR3 is CASTWTRGLQETQYF. The CDR3 bases are TGCGCCAGCACCTGGACTAGAGGGCTCCAAGAGACCCAGTACTTC.

This clonotype was counted many times. The chain carries TRBV5-1 and TRBJ2-2, with D tentatively TRBD2 (5 bases). This CDR3 spans 15 amino acids. Trimming removed 5 bases from V and 0 bases from J, with 11 bases in between. Germline-derived CDR1 and CDR2 are SGHRS and YFSETQ. CDR3 bases: TGCGCCAGCAGAACCCCCGGGGCGAACACCGGGGAGCTGTTTTTT. Protein sequence: CASRTPGANTGELFF.

The rearrangement links TRBV5-1 to TRBJ2-3; D not resolved. Trimming pared 0 bases from V and 3 bases from J, leaving 8 bases between. This CDR3 contains 14 residues. Germline-derived CDR1 and CDR2 are SGHRS and YFSETQ. The CDR3: CASSLAVGTDTQYF. The CDR3 DNA sequence: TGCGCCAGCAGCTTGGCCGTAGGAACAGATACGCAGTATTTT.

V and J are TRBV28 and TRBJ2-7, with D possibly TRBD2 on 7 matching bases. CDR1 is MDHEN and CDR2 is SYDVKM in the germline V gene. V gave up 2 bases and J gave up 0 bases, with 14 bases separating them. CDR3 length: 16 amino acids. The CDR3 DNA is TGTGCCAGCAGTTTAGCGGGGGCACCCGTCTCCTACGAGCAGTACTTC. It yields the protein CASSLAGAPVSYEQYF.

This chain links TRBV7-8 with TRBJ2-5; D not certain. Germline V gene lookup returns CDR1 SGHVS and CDR2 FQNEAQ. V lost 7 bases and J lost 3, with 12 bases in between. The CDR3 covers 13 residues. CDR3 residues: CASNRSRKETQYF. The CDR3 DNA sequence: TGTGCCAGCAATCGCTCGAGGAAAGAGACCCAGTACTTC.

The chain links TRBV7-6 to TRBJ1-1, with TRBD1 as a possible D gene (6 bases). V lost 4 bases and J 0 bases, leaving 15 bases between the germline ends. Germline loops: CDR1 SGHVS, CDR2 FNYEAQ. The CDR3 runs 16 residues. The CDR3 DNA reads TGTGCCAGCAGCTCCAAGGGGGGGGCCATGAACACTGAAGCTTTCTTT. It is translated as CASSSKGGAMNTEAFF.

V usage is TRBV5-1 and J usage is TRBJ2-5, with 7 bases identical to TRBD2. The CDR3 covers 13 residues. CDR1 and CDR2 (germline): SGHRS, YFSETQ. J gave up 3 bases and V 7 bases, and 6 bases lay outside the gene matches. CDR3 protein: CASFLGGEETQYF. The CDR3 nucleotides read TGCGCCAGCTTCCTGGGGGGGGAAGAGACCCAGTACTTC.

The V and J genes are TRBV6-2 or TRBV6-3 and TRBJ1-2; D unresolved. Trimming took 3 bases from V and 4 from J, leaving 9 bases between them. The CDR3 runs 13 residues. CDR1 and CDR2 from the germline V gene are MNHEY and SVGEGT. The CDR3 DNA reads TGTGCCAGCAGTTATCGTCAGATCTATGGCTACACCTTC. This encodes CASSYRQIYGYTF.

This clonotype has just a few counts. The chain carries TRBV5-5 and TRBJ1-4, with D possibly being TRBD1 (5 bases). Germline V gene lookup returns CDR1 SGHKS and CDR2 YYEKEE (reference sequence). The CDR3 totals 16 residues. The V end lost 3 bases, the J end lost 0 bases, and 12 bases lay between the germline ends. The CDR3 nucleotides are TGTGCCAGCAGCTCACAGGCTTATGCAACTAATGAAAAACTGTTTTTT. It codes for CASSSQAYATNEKLFF.

This clonotype appeared many times. The chain links TRBV11-2 to TRBJ2-5; TRBD2 matches at 13 bases. CDR1 SGHAT and CDR2 FQNNGV come from the germline V gene. This CDR3 comprises 18 residues. The V and J ends lost 6 bases and 3 bases, in that order; junction bases with no gene match: 13. The CDR3 sequence is CASSERLAGGLDEETQYF. The CDR3 DNA sequence: TGTGCCAGCAGTGAAAGACTAGCGGGGGGTCTAGATGAAGAGACCCAGTACTTC.

This clonotype was counted only a few times. V is TRBV5-1 and J is TRBJ2-5; D is uncertain. The CDR3 contains 14 residues. The V end lost 0 bases, the J end lost 2 bases, and 8 bases lay between the germline ends. Looked up from germline, CDR1 is SGHRS and CDR2 is YFSETQ. The CDR3 coding sequence is TGCGCCAGCAGCTTGGGGCACCAACAAGAGACCCAGTACTTC. It yields the protein CASSLGHQQETQYF.

The CDR3 DNA follows: TGCGCCAGCAGCCGGCTAAGGGGACAAGGAGAGACCCAGTACTTC. Its protein product is CASSRLRGQGETQYF. This chain connects TRBV5-1 to TRBJ2-5; tentative D call: TRBD1 (6 bases). V lost 4 bases to trimming and J lost 4 bases, with 17 bases between them. Germline V gives CDR1 SGHRS, CDR2 YFSETQ. The CDR3 is made up of 15 amino acids. The whole variable domain, filled in from reference TRBV5-1 and TRBJ2-5, reads KAGVTQTPRYLIKTRGQQVTLSCSPISGHRSVSWYQQTPGQGLQFLFEYFSETQRNKGNFPGRFSGRQFSNSRSEMNVSTLELGDSALYLCASSRLRGQGETQYFGPGTRLLVL.

About this clonotype itself: Germline and junction disagree at one end, which may indicate a read error. The chain links TRBV5-1 to TRBJ2-2; 12 bases are a match to TRBD2. Germline CDR1 reads SGHRS; CDR2 reads YFSETQ. The CDR3 is 17 amino acids. The CDR3 DNA reads TGCGCCAGCAGCTTGGCGAGGACTAGCGGGAACGACGGGGTGCTGTTTTTT. Protein sequence: CASSLARTSGNDGVLFF.

The chain employs TRBV20-1 and TRBJ1-1, with TRBD1 as a possible D gene (5 bases). Germline V lookup: CDR1 DFQATT, CDR2 SNEGSKA (reference sequence). The CDR3 contains 13 residues. Deletions cut 4 bases from V and 1 base from J, with 10 bases between. The CDR3 is CSANWGKNTEAFF. CDR3 coding DNA: TGCAGTGCTAATTGGGGGAAGAACACTGAAGCTTTCTTT.

This clonotype was seen only a few times. The genes are TRBV20-1 and TRBJ1-2, with unresolved D. The CDR3 is 16 amino acids. Between the trimmed V and J ends, which lost 0 bases and 3 bases, there was a span of 17 bases. CDR1 is DFQATT, CDR2 SNEGSKA, per germline (reference sequence). The CDR3 protein is CSARDPKGYGYYGYTF. The CDR3, as DNA: TGCAGTGCTAGAGATCCAAAAGGATATGGGTACTATGGCTACACCTTC.

The rearrangement uses TRBV12-3 or TRBV12-4 and TRBJ2-1; tentatively, D is TRBD1 (5 bases). Deletions cut 11 bases from V and 4 bases from J, with 21 bases between. The CDR3 consists of 15 residues. This chain's CDR3 is CASKVTWTKYNEQFF. Written as DNA, the CDR3 is TGTGCCTCCAAGGTTACCTGGACAAAGTACAATGAGCAGTTCTTC.

The V call is TRBV10-3, the J call TRBJ1-5; D is perhaps TRBD1 (6 bases). This CDR3 comprises 13 residues. Germline values: CDR1 ENHRY, CDR2 SYGVKD. Trimming removed 5 bases at V and 5 bases at J, with 10 bases between. CDR3 in DNA: TGTGCCATCAGTACAGGGTTTGATCAGCCCCAGCATTTT. Translated, it gives CAISTGFDQPQHF.

The V call is TRBV11-2, the J call TRBJ2-5, with 13 positions matching TRBD2. The J call may be mistaken, given a closer DNA end match to TRBJ2-1. Germline V gene lookup returns CDR1 SGHAT and CDR2 FQNNGV. This CDR3 is 15 amino acids long. CDR3 in amino acids: CASSSQLAGGIEQFF. The CDR3, as DNA: TGTGCCAGCAGCTCTCAACTAGCGGGGGGGATTGAGCAGTTCTTC.

On this clonotype: The CDR3 does not end in the conserved phenylalanine or tryptophan, so this is likely a read error. The chain is built from TRBV29-1 and TRBJ2-5; possibly TRBD1 or TRBD2 for D (5 bases each). The J call may be faulty, since TRBJ2-7 better matches the DNA end. CDR1 and CDR2 from the germline V gene are SQVTM and ANQGSEA. This CDR3 comprises 13 residues. CDR3 sequence: CSALGVVAYEQYL. CDR3 coding DNA: TGCAGCGCCCTGGGGGTGGTTGCCTACGAGCAGTACCTC.

In DNA, the CDR3 is TGTGCCAGCAGTGATGGAGAGACCGAAGCTTTCTTT. Translated, it gives CASSDGETEAFF. This rearrangement joins TRBV6-1 to TRBJ1-1; D is undetermined. The CDR3 contains 12 residues. CDR1 is MNHNS, CDR2 SASEGT, per germline. Deletions cut 3 bases from V and 8 bases from J, with 10 bases between.